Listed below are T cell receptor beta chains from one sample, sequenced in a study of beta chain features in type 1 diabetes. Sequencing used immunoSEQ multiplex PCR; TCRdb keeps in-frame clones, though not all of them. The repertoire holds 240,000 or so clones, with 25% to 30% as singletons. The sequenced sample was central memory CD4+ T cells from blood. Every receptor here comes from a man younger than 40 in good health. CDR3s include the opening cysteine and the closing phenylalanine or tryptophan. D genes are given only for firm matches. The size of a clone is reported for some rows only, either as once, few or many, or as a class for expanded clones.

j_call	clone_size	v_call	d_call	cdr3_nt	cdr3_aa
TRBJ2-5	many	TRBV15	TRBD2	TGTGCCACCAGCAGAGTCGGGGGGGAAGAGACCCAGTACTTC	CATSRVGGEETQYF
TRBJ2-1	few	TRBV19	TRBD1	TGTGCCAGTAGTCCCATTAGGGACAGCTATGAGCAGTTCTTC	CASSPIRDSYEQFF
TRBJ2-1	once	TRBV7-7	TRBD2	TGTGCCAGCAGCTTGGGCGGGAGGGCCCTCGATGAGCAGTTCTTC	CASSLGGRALDEQFF
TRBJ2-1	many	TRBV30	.	TGTGCCTGGAGTGTTAGCCAGCCGTACAATGAGCAGTTCTTC	CAWSVSQPYNEQFF
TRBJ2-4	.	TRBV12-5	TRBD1	TGTGCTAGTGGTTTTACTGGACAGGGGGCGACTGGGGCCAAAAACATTCAGTACTTC	CASGFTGQGATGAKNIQYF
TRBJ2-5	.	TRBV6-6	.	TGTGCCAGCAAGAGAGGGGAGACCCAGTACTTC	CASKRGETQYF
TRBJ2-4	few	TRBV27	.	TGTGCCACCCGCGGTGAGCTAGCCAAAAACATTCAGTACTTC	CATRGELAKNIQYF
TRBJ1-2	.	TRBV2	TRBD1	TGTGCCAGCGGTGGGCGGACAGGAGGAAGGGGCTACACCTTC	CASGGRTGGRGYTF
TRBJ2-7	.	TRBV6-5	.	TGTGCCAGCAGTTACTCGCTGGCGGACGAGCAGTACTTC	CASSYSLADEQYF
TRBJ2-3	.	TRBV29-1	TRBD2	TGCAGCGTTGAAGATTATTGGCTAGCGGGGCCCACAGATACGCAGTATTTT	CSVEDYWLAGPTDTQYF
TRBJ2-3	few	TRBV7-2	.	TGTGCCAGCAGGCCAAACATACTAGTATTCACGCAGTATTTT	CASRPNILVFTQYF